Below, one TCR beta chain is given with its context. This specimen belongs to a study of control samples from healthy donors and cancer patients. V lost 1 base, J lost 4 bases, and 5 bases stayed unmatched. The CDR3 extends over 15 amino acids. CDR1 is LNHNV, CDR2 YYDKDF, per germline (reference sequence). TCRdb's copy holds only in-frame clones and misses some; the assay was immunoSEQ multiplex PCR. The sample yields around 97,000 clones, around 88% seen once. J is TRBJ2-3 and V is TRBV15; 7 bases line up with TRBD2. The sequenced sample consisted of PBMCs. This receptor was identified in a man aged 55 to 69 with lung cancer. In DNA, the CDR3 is TGTGCCACCAGCAGAGCACTAGCGAGTGCAGATACGCAGTATTTT. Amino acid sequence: CATSRALASADTQYF.